These 22 T cell receptor beta chains came from one sample sequenced in a study of T cells in Graves' hyperthyroidism and ophthalmopathy. TCR beta CDR3 sequences were amplified from RNA transcripts. Primed by the HTBI set, a first-round RT-PCR was run on the TCR CDR3. TCRdb reanalysed the multiplex PCR reads using MiXCR and keeps one entry per CDR3 protein. The sample includes 550,000 to 600,000 distinct CDR3 sequences, 13% to 15% of them seen just once. Sequencing was performed on blood. These receptors all stem from a woman aged 18 to 35 with Graves' ophthalmopathy.

This clonotype turned up a few times. The V call is TRBV2, the J call TRBJ2-1; D is possibly TRBD2 (6 bases). There are 17 residues in the CDR3. The germline V gene encodes CDR1 SNHLY and CDR2 FYNNEI. Trimming cost V 5 bases and J 4 bases, with 21 bases left between them. This CDR3 reads CASSFIPSDKAYNEQFF. The CDR3 bases are TGTGCCAGCAGTTTCATTCCTAGCGACAAAGCGTACAATGAGCAGTTCTTC.

This clonotype has ten or more counts. The rearrangement joins TRBV24-1 to TRBJ2-7; D gene ambiguous. Germline V gene sequence: CDR1 KGHDR, CDR2 SFDVKD. The CDR3 totals 15 residues. Trimming shortened V by 3 bases and J by 6 bases, and 17 bases separated the two germline ends. The CDR3 spells CATSDRQSILGEQYF. As DNA, the CDR3 is TGTGCCACCAGTGATCGTCAAAGTATATTGGGCGAGCAGTACTTC.

V is TRBV19 and J is TRBJ2-5, with 7 positions matching TRBD2. Germline trimming cut 3 bases from V and 1 base from J; bases unmatched to any gene: 11. Germline-derived CDR1 and CDR2 are LNHDA and SQIVND (reference sequence). The CDR3 runs 17 residues. The CDR3 DNA sequence: TGTGCCAGTAGTATTGGGAGAGGTGGCGGGGGCCAAGAGACCCAGTACTTC. Translated, it gives CASSIGRGGGGQETQYF.

This clonotype was detected ten times or more. CDR3 bases: TGTGCCAGCAGCTTGGATTCGGAGGTTGAAGCTTTCTTT. It translates to CASSLDSEVEAFF. This chain uses TRBV5-6 with TRBJ1-1; D remains ambiguous. Germline-derived CDR1 and CDR2 are SGHDT and YYEEEE. The CDR3 sequence is 13 residues long. The germline V and J ends were trimmed by 0 bases and 7 bases, with 10 bases remaining between them.

This clonotype has at least ten counts. The chain carries TRBV27 and TRBJ2-5, with 9 bases aligning to TRBD1. Trimming took 5 bases from V and 4 from J; bases not matched to a gene: 2. Germline V lookup: CDR1 MNHEY, CDR2 SMNVEV (reference sequence). The CDR3 totals 13 residues. CDR3 amino acids: CASSADRGETQYF. The CDR3 DNA sequence: TGTGCCAGCAGTGCGGACAGGGGAGAGACCCAGTACTTC.

This sequence joins TRBV12-3 or TRBV12-4 and TRBJ2-1, with 7 positions matching TRBD2. The CDR3 totals 17 residues. V lost 3 bases to trimming and J lost 3 bases; unmatched junction nucleotides: 11. CDR3 sequence: CASSFSGLGISYNEQFF. The CDR3 DNA reads as TGTGCCAGCAGTTTTAGCGGACTAGGAATCAGCTACAATGAGCAGTTCTTC.

The rearrangement uses TRBV7-2 and TRBJ1-6; 8 nucleotides match TRBD1. The V segment lost 1 base and the J segment 12 bases; nucleotides outside the gene matches: 5. Germline lookup yields CDR1 SGHTA and CDR2 FQGNSA. The CDR3 covers 14 residues. The CDR3 DNA is TGTGCCAGCAGCTTAGACGGACAGGGAGGACCCCTCCACTTT. This encodes CASSLDGQGGPLHF. The complete variable domain, with remaining parts taken from reference TRBV7-2 and TRBJ1-6, reads GAGVSQSPSNKVTEKGKDVELRCDPISGHTALYWYRQSLGQGLEFLIYFQGNSAPDKSGLPSDRFSAERTGGSVSTLTIQRTQQEDSAVYLCASSLDGQGGPLHFGNGTRLTVT.

This clonotype has at least ten counts. The chain couples TRBV7-9 to TRBJ2-6, with D maybe TRBD2 (5 bases). Germline V gene sequence: CDR1 SEHNR, CDR2 FQNEAQ (reference sequence). V was cut by 0 bases and J by 4 bases, with 7 bases left in between. CDR3 length equals 15 residues. The CDR3 coding sequence is TGTGCCAGCAGCTTAGCCTGGAGGGGGGCCAACGTCCTGACTTTC. It yields the protein CASSLAWRGANVLTF.

This clonotype was recorded at least ten times. This chain links TRBV24-1 with TRBJ2-1, with 13 bases matching TRBD2. The V gene end was trimmed by 9 bases and the J gene end by 7 bases; junction bases not matched to a gene: 17. Germline V gene sequence: CDR1 KGHDR, CDR2 SFDVKD. The CDR3 totals 18 residues. CDR3 sequence reads: CATGLAGVGGISGNEQFF. The CDR3 region has the DNA TGTGCCACCGGACTAGCGGGAGTAGGTGGAATCTCGGGGAATGAGCAGTTCTTC.

This clonotype has more than one count but fewer than ten. One end of the junction does not line up with germline, which may come from a read error. The chain combines TRBV7-7 with TRBJ2-3; a weak D match, TRBD2 (5 bases). CDR3 size: 13 residues. CDR1 is SSHAT and CDR2 is FNYEAQ in the germline V gene (reference sequence). In DNA, the CDR3 is TGTGCTAGCAGCTTAGAGCGGAAGTATACGCAGTATTTT. Translation: CASSLERKYTQYF.

Notes on this clonotype: This clone may be a read error of a much larger clone one base away. This chain connects TRBV6-5 to TRBJ2-5; 9 bases match TRBD2. Germline values: CDR1 MNHEY, CDR2 SVGAGI. The CDR3 contains 20 residues. In DNA, the CDR3 is TGTGCCAGCAGTTACGGTCTGGGTACTAGCGGGCCCACCCCGGGAGAGACCCAGTGCTTC. Translation: CASSYGLGTSGPTPGETQCF.

At least ten counts were recorded for this clonotype. The V and J genes are TRBV7-9 and TRBJ2-3; the match to TRBD2 covers 10 bases. Germline V gives CDR1 SEHNR, CDR2 FQNEAQ (reference sequence). This CDR3 spans 18 amino acids. The junction had 18 bases not matched to a gene; V was cut back by 4 bases and J by 8 bases. CDR3 DNA sequence: TGTGCCAGCAGCTCCAACTCAGCGGGAGGGCCCTTCTGGGGTACGCAGTATTTT. The encoded protein is CASSSNSAGGPFWGTQYF. The whole variable domain, filled in from reference TRBV7-9 and TRBJ2-3, reads DTGVSQNPRHKITKRGQNVTFRCDPISEHNRLYWYRQTLGQGPEFLTYFQNEAQLEKSRLLSDRFSAERPKGSFSTLEIQRTEQGDSAMYLCASSSNSAGGPFWGTQYFGPGTRLTVL.

This clonotype was seen many times. V is TRBV29-1 and J is TRBJ1-1; tentative D call: TRBD1 (5 bases). Trimming shortened V by 6 bases and J by 10 bases, and 18 bases separated the two germline ends. CDR3 length: 12 amino acids. Looked up from germline, CDR1 is SQVTM and CDR2 is ANQGSEA. The CDR3 DNA reads as TGCAGCGTCACGCGGGGGGACTCCTCAGCTTTCTTT. It encodes CSVTRGDSSAFF.

This clonotype was seen at least ten times. This chain links TRBV20-1 with TRBJ2-7; D is undetermined. The CDR3 sequence is 14 residues long. Trimming pared 6 bases from V and 2 bases from J, leaving 17 bases between. The germline V gene encodes CDR1 DFQATT and CDR2 SNEGSKA (reference sequence). CDR3 in amino acids: CSALPGRLTYEQYF. CDR3 DNA sequence: TGCAGTGCCCTTCCCGGACGCCTGACCTACGAGCAGTACTTC.

Points on this clonotype: This may be a read error, as it is one base from a much larger clone. The V gene is TRBV27, the J gene TRBJ2-1; TRBD2 matches 13 bases. Trimming at V came to 7 bases and at J to 6 bases, leaving 6 bases not matched to a gene. The V gene's germline CDR1 is MNHEY and CDR2 SMNVEV (reference sequence). This CDR3 spans 15 amino acids. In DNA form, the CDR3 reads TGTGCCAGCAACCCCGGGACTAGCGGGACCAATGAGCAGTTCTTC. Amino acid sequence: CASNPGTSGTNEQFF.

Worth noting for this clonotype: One end of the junction fails to match germline, which may point to a read error. The gene calls are TRBV6-1 and TRBJ1-5; TRBD1 matches at 8 bases. The CDR3 has 16 amino acids. Germline CDR1 and CDR2: MNHNS and SASEGT. CDR3 amino acids: CASRNTGGASNRPQHF. The CDR3 DNA is TGTGCCAGCAGGAATACAGGGGGAGCTAGCAATCGGCCCCAGCATTTT.

The table lists this clonotype with many counts. The chain links TRBV19 to TRBJ2-1; 8 bases fit TRBD2. This CDR3 is 15 amino acids long. The V gene's germline CDR1 is LNHDA and CDR2 SQIVND (reference sequence). Germline trimming cut 3 bases from V and 3 bases from J; bases unmatched to any gene: 4. CDR3 nucleotide sequence: TGTGCCAGTAGTATTGGGCTAGCGGGCTACAATGAGCAGTTCTTC. Its translation: CASSIGLAGYNEQFF.

At least ten counts were recorded for this clonotype. The rearrangement joins TRBV7-8 to TRBJ2-7, with 9 bases lining up with TRBD2. The CDR3 totals 14 residues. The trim removed 5 bases at V and 3 bases at J, leaving 5 bases unmatched. From germline, CDR1 is SGHVS and CDR2 FQNEAQ. The CDR3 here is CASSISGSGYEQYF. CDR3 DNA: TGTGCCAGCAGCATTAGCGGGAGCGGCTACGAGCAGTACTTC.

In this sample, this clonotype turned up many times. The rearrangement joins TRBV20-1 to TRBJ2-7; D perhaps matches TRBD2 (6 bases). The V gene lost 4 bases and the J gene lost 2 bases, with 12 bases spanning the gap. In germline, CDR1 is DFQATT, CDR2 SNEGSKA (reference sequence). This CDR3 has 13 amino acids. This chain's CDR3 is CSATGTPTYEQYF. In DNA, the CDR3 is TGCAGTGCTACCGGGACTCCTACCTACGAGCAGTACTTC.

The chain recombines TRBV9 with TRBJ2-1; the D is unclear. Per the germline V gene, CDR1 is SGDLS and CDR2 is YYNGEE. Trimming shortened V by 8 bases and J by 5 bases, and 26 bases separated the two germline ends. The CDR3 runs to 17 residues. CDR3 sequence: CARLPARRQTSDNEQFF. The CDR3 region has the DNA TGTGCCAGGCTCCCGGCCCGACGCCAGACTTCTGACAATGAGCAGTTCTTC. Drawing the rest from reference TRBV9 and TRBJ2-1, the complete variable domain is DSGVTQTPKHLITATGQRVTLRCSPRSGDLSVYWYQQSLDQGLQFLIQYYNGEERAKGNILERFSAQQFPDLHSELNLSSLELGDSALYFCARLPARRQTSDNEQFFGPGTRLTVL.

In this sample, this clonotype turned up many times. V and J are TRBV6-1 and TRBJ2-2; D perhaps matches TRBD2 (6 bases). In germline, CDR1 is MNHNS, CDR2 SASEGT. This CDR3 spans 16 amino acids. Between the trimmed V and J ends, which lost 0 bases and 5 bases, there was a span of 13 bases. DNA for the CDR3: TGTGCCAGCAGTGAAGCGCCCGGGGCGGGAACCGGGGAGCTGTTTTTT. This gives the protein CASSEAPGAGTGELFF.

This clonotype showed up just a few times. The chain joins TRBV7-2 to TRBJ2-1; TRBD2 aligns across 11 bases. V was clipped by 4 bases and J by 4 bases; unmatched bases: 9. CDR3 length: 17 residues. Germline-derived CDR1 and CDR2 are SGHTA and FQGNSA. The CDR3 DNA sequence: TGTGCCAGCAGCTGGACAATAGCGGGAGGGCCGTACAATGAGCAGTTCTTC. Protein: CASSWTIAGGPYNEQFF.